A single sample gave rise to the 32 T cell receptor beta chains below, sequenced in a study of blood T cell repertoires in COVID-19. Method: immunoSEQ multiplex PCR; TCRdb's copy keeps in-frame clones and lacks some. This table has around 76,000 clones, roughly 80% appearing once. The sequencing sample was made of peripheral blood. Receptors were obtained from a man aged 25 to 40 with COVID-19, enrolled during active disease.

Only one count was recorded for this clone. The genes are TRBV19 and TRBJ1-2; 8 bases agree with TRBD1. CDR3 size: 14 residues. Trimming took 3 bases from V and 5 from J; bases not matched to a gene: 5. CDR1 is LNHDA and CDR2 is SQIVND in the germline V gene (reference sequence). The CDR3 here is CASSISGGAYGYTF. Here the CDR3 DNA reads TGTGCCAGTAGTATCTCAGGGGGCGCATATGGCTACACCTTC.

This chain joins TRBV28 and TRBJ1-2; the D gene is possibly TRBD1 (6 bases). The CDR3 loop spans 14 amino acids. The V end was cut by 2 bases, the J end by 5 bases, with 12 bases between. Germline V gene lookup returns CDR1 MDHEN and CDR2 SYDVKM. The CDR3 DNA reads TGTGCCAGCAGTTTAACCCAGGGGCGGTATGGCTACACCTTC. Its translation is CASSLTQGRYGYTF.

The V and J genes are TRBV4-1 and TRBJ1-2; tentative D call: TRBD1 (5 bases). The CDR3 length is 16 residues. The V gene lost 4 bases and the J gene lost 3 bases, with 18 bases spanning the gap. The germline V gene encodes CDR1 MGHRA and CDR2 YSYEKL. The CDR3 nucleotides read TGCGCCAGCAGCCTAAGTGTCCAGGGCCTATACTATGGCTACACCTTC. It is translated as CASSLSVQGLYYGYTF.

This rearrangement joins TRBV24-1 to TRBJ2-2, with TRBD2 matching 10 bases. Germline-derived CDR1 and CDR2 are KGHDR and SFDVKD. Trimming took 4 bases from V and 6 from J; bases not matched to a gene: 7. The CDR3 has 16 residues. The CDR3 here is CATSETSGRAPGELFF. In nucleotides, the CDR3 is TGTGCCACCAGTGAGACCAGCGGGAGGGCCCCCGGGGAGCTGTTTTTT.

This rearrangement joins TRBV2 to TRBJ2-7, with 9 bases fitting TRBD2. The germline V gene has CDR1 SNHLY and CDR2 FYNNEI. This CDR3 is built from 14 residues. V shed 4 bases and J 2 bases; nucleotides not matched to a gene: 3. Here the CDR3 reads CASSGSSGTYEQYF. CDR3 DNA sequence: TGTGCCAGCAGTGGGTCTAGCGGGACCTACGAGCAGTACTTC.

The chain links TRBV5-6 to TRBJ2-6; D is unclear. The CDR3 has 15 residues. Germline-derived CDR1 and CDR2 are SGHDT and YYEEEE. V was trimmed by 2 bases and J by 1 base, leaving 7 bases between them. For the CDR3, the DNA is TGTGCCAGCAGCTTTGCCGGGTCTGGGGCCAACGTCCTGACTTTC. Its translation is CASSFAGSGANVLTF.

CDR3 nucleotides: TGTGCCAGCACTCAAGGAGACAGGGGGTCCACCATATATTTT. Encoded protein: CASTQGDRGSTIYF. The chain links TRBV6-5 to TRBJ1-3; 9 nucleotides match TRBD1. CDR1 and CDR2 from the germline V gene are MNHEY and SVGAGI. The V segment lost 7 bases and the J segment 9 bases; nucleotides outside the gene matches: 10. CDR3 length: 14 residues.

This rearrangement joins TRBV21-1 to TRBJ2-1; the table calls TRBD2, which could not be checked here. TRBV21-1 is noted as a pseudogene. CDR3 size: 10 residues. The CDR3 nucleotides read TGTGCCAGCATAAATAATGAGCAGTTCTTC. It encodes CASINNEQFF.

This sequence joins TRBV5-1 and TRBJ1-1; 11 bases fit TRBD1. Looked up from germline, CDR1 is SGHRS and CDR2 is YFSETQ. There are 14 residues in the CDR3. After removal of 1 base from V and 7 bases from J, the junction contained 3 bases not matched to a gene. This chain's CDR3 is CASSLPGTGGEAFF. The CDR3 DNA reads TGCGCCAGCAGCTTGCCCGGGACAGGGGGTGAAGCTTTCTTT.

The J gene is TRBJ2-1, the V gene TRBV2; a weak D match, TRBD2 (5 bases). CDR3 length: 12 amino acids. V was pared by 8 bases and J by 8 bases, with 13 bases between. Germline V gene sequence: CDR1 SNHLY, CDR2 FYNNEI. The CDR3 loop is CASGVLGDEQFF. Here the CDR3 DNA reads TGTGCCAGCGGAGTCCTCGGGGATGAGCAGTTCTTC.

This chain links TRBV5-1 with TRBJ1-2; D ambiguous. This CDR3 is 17 amino acids long. CDR1 SGHRS and CDR2 YFSETQ come from the germline V gene. V lost 4 bases and J 4 bases, leaving 23 bases between the germline ends. The DNA for the CDR3 is TGCGCCAGCAGCGAATCGCTCACAGCGGTGGGCATCTATGGCTACACCTTC. Protein product: CASSESLTAVGIYGYTF.

Written as DNA, the CDR3 is TGCGCCAGCAGTGAGGGAGCGGGAGACACCTACAATGAGCAGTTCTTC. Amino acids: CASSEGAGDTYNEQFF. The chain joins TRBV10-1 to TRBJ2-1, with 8 bases that match TRBD2. V lost 2 bases and J lost 2; bases outside the gene matches: 5. This CDR3 is built from 16 residues. The germline CDR1 and CDR2 sequences are WNHNN and SYGVQD (reference sequence).

This clone was seen more than once but under ten times. The chain employs TRBV7-9 and TRBJ1-2; 7 bases fit TRBD1. CDR3 size: 14 residues. Losses at the gene ends were 0 bases for V and 4 bases for J; bases not matched to a gene: 2. Looked up from germline, CDR1 is SEHNR and CDR2 is FQNEAQ (reference sequence). Written as DNA, the CDR3 is TGTGCCAGCAGCTTAGCCGGGACAGCCTATGGCTACACCTTC. Residues: CASSLAGTAYGYTF. The full variable domain, rest sourced from reference TRBV7-9 and TRBJ1-2, is DTGVSQNPRHKITKRGQNVTFRCDPISEHNRLYWYRQTLGQGPEFLTYFQNEAQLEKSRLLSDRFSAERPKGSFSTLEIQRTEQGDSAMYLCASSLAGTAYGYTFGSGTRLTVV.

V and J are TRBV19 and TRBJ2-6; 10 nucleotides line up with TRBD1. The length of the CDR3 is 17 residues. Losses at the gene ends were 5 bases for V and 0 bases for J; bases not matched to a gene: 4. The germline CDR1 and CDR2 sequences are LNHDA and SQIVND (reference sequence). CDR3 DNA sequence: TGTGCCAGTAGTTCGGGACAGGGGAACTCTGGGGCCAACGTCCTGACTTTC. As protein: CASSSGQGNSGANVLTF.

The chain uses TRBV28 and TRBJ2-7, with TRBD1 as a possible D gene (5 bases). V was clipped by 5 bases and J by 2 bases, with 16 bases between them. Germline V gene lookup returns CDR1 MDHEN and CDR2 SYDVKM. The CDR3 runs 15 residues. The CDR3 sequence is CASSHPPAGPYEQYF. The DNA for the CDR3 is TGTGCCAGCAGTCACCCCCCGGCAGGGCCCTACGAGCAGTACTTC. Full variable domain (rest looked up from reference TRBV28 and TRBJ2-7): DVKVTQSSRYLVKRTGEKVFLECVQDMDHENMFWYRQDPGLGLRLIYFSYDVKMKEKGDIPEGYSVSREKKERFSLILESASTNQTSMYLCASSHPPAGPYEQYFGPGTRLTVT.

This chain joins TRBV7-9 and TRBJ2-3; TRBD1 is a possible D gene (6 bases). Germline CDR1 SEHNR, CDR2 FQNEAQ (reference sequence). Deletions cut 2 bases from V and 4 bases from J, with 10 bases between. This CDR3 is 14 amino acids long. The DNA of the CDR3 is TGTGCCAGCAGCTTACACAGGGACCCAGATACGCAGTATTTT. Its protein is CASSLHRDPDTQYF.

The V call is TRBV4-1, the J call TRBJ1-1, with TRBD1 identical over 8 bases. The trim removed 4 bases at V and 2 bases at J, leaving 3 bases unmatched. Germline CDR1 reads MGHRA; CDR2 reads YSYEKL. CDR3 size: 14 residues. The CDR3 here is CASSLGQGNTEAFF. Written as DNA, the CDR3 is TGCGCCAGCAGCCTAGGACAGGGTAACACTGAAGCTTTCTTT.

The rearrangement joins TRBV21-1 to TRBJ2-3; the table gives TRBD2 as D, unverified against the DNA. TRBV21-1 is a pseudogene segment. CDR3 length equals 17 residues. CDR3 nucleotides: TGTGCCAGCAGCAAAGCGGGACTAGCGGCGGCCACAGATACGCAGTATTTT. This translates into CASSKAGLAAATDTQYF.

The CDR3 reads CSVGIGTGNNEQFF. The CDR3 DNA reads TGCAGCGTTGGGATCGGGACAGGTAACAATGAGCAGTTCTTC. This rearrangement joins TRBV29-1 to TRBJ2-1; 8 bases line up with TRBD1. V lost 4 bases to trimming and J lost 5 bases; unmatched junction nucleotides: 7. Germline V gives CDR1 SQVTM, CDR2 ANQGSEA. This CDR3 is built from 14 residues.

The CDR3 DNA reads TGTGCCAGCAGCTGGAGACAGGGGGCCCATGAAAAACTGTTTTTT. Translating it yields CASSWRQGAHEKLFF. This rearrangement joins TRBV7-2 to TRBJ1-4, with 10 positions matching TRBD1. Germline CDR1 reads SGHTA; CDR2 reads FQGNSA. V dropped 4 bases and J dropped 6; count of bases not matched to a gene: 5. The CDR3 spans 15 residues.

Regarding this clone: The junction departs from the called germline gene at one end, perhaps through a read error. The same CDR3 arises from other DNA sequences in this sample as well. The CDR3 nucleotides are TGTGCCAGCAGCTCTTTAACTAGCGGGAGGGCGAACACCGGAGAGCTGTTTTTT. This sequence encodes CASSSLTSGRANTGELFF. The rearrangement links TRBV7-6 to TRBJ2-2; 13 bases fit TRBD2. The CDR3 runs to 18 residues. Per the germline V gene, CDR1 is SGHVS and CDR2 is FNYEAQ.

The chain carries TRBV21-1 and TRBJ1-1; the D segment call TRBD1 is taken from the table without a DNA check. TRBV21-1 constitutes a pseudogene. The length of the CDR3 is 21 residues. CDR3 sequence: CASSESSRTGGVVGLNTEAFF. The CDR3 nucleotides are TGTGCCAGCAGCGAAAGCTCCAGGACAGGGGGGGTGGTCGGACTGAACACTGAAGCTTTCTTT.

V usage is TRBV10-3 and J usage is TRBJ1-2, with TRBD1 as a possible D gene (5 bases). This CDR3 is 13 amino acids long. The V gene lost 2 bases and the J gene lost 8 bases, with 12 bases spanning the gap. Germline loops: CDR1 ENHRY, CDR2 SYGVKD. The CDR3 nucleotides are TGTGCCATCAGTGAGGGGAAAGGGGAAGGCTACACCTTC. It specifies CAISEGKGEGYTF.

V gene TRBV2 combines with J gene TRBJ1-3; 7 nucleotides line up with TRBD1. The germline gives CDR1 SNHLY, CDR2 FYNNEI. CDR3 size: 14 residues. J gave up 2 bases and V 6 bases, and 4 bases lay outside the gene matches. The CDR3 is CASRTTGAGNTIYF. The CDR3 nucleotides are TGTGCCAGCAGAACCACAGGGGCTGGAAACACCATATATTTT.

The sample holds one count of this clone. The genes are TRBV28 and TRBJ2-3; possible D gene TRBD2, 7 bases. The CDR3 runs 14 residues. With 7 bases removed from V and 2 bases from J, the gap between germline ends came to 13 bases. The germline CDR1 and CDR2 sequences are MDHEN and SYDVKM. The CDR3 loop reads CASTAAGATDTQYF. The CDR3 nucleotides are TGTGCCAGCACTGCGGCGGGGGCCACAGATACGCAGTATTTT.

The V and J genes are TRBV3-1 (or the pseudogene TRBV3-2) and TRBJ1-2, with D unclear. Trimming took off 3 bases at V and 2 bases at J, with 10 bases between the two ends. Germline-derived CDR1 and CDR2 are LGHDT and YNNKEL (reference sequence). CDR3 length equals 14 residues. CDR3 in DNA: TGTGCCAGCAGCCAGGCACAGAGAAACTATGGCTACACCTTC. Protein product: CASSQAQRNYGYTF.

The J gene is TRBJ2-4, the V gene TRBV5-6, with 9 bases identical to TRBD1. Germline V CDR1 and CDR2: SGHDT, YYEEEE. CDR3 length equals 13 residues. The junction had 1 base not matched to a gene; V was cut back by 3 bases and J by 6 bases. The CDR3 DNA reads TGTGCCAGCAGCTGGGACAGGGTAAACATTCAGTACTTC. It yields the protein CASSWDRVNIQYF.

This CDR3 reads CASSSQASTDTQYF. The CDR3 nucleotides are TGTGCCAGCAGCTCCCAGGCGAGCACAGATACGCAGTATTTT. The genes are TRBV7-2 and TRBJ2-3, with D hard to call. CDR1 and CDR2 (germline): SGHTA, FQGNSA. V was pared by 4 bases and J by 0 bases, with 8 bases between. The CDR3 is 14 residues long. Drawing the rest from reference TRBV7-2 and TRBJ2-3, the complete variable domain is GAGVSQSPSNKVTEKGKDVELRCDPISGHTALYWYRQSLGQGLEFLIYFQGNSAPDKSGLPSDRFSAERTGGSVSTLTIQRTQQEDSAVYLCASSSQASTDTQYFGPGTRLTVL.

The CDR3 nucleotides are TGTGCCAGCTCCGGGACAGGGGATTATGGCTACACCTTC. It encodes CASSGTGDYGYTF. The genes are TRBV6-5 and TRBJ1-2, with 10 bases fitting TRBD1. The ends lost 8 bases at V and 5 bases at J; junction bases unmatched: 5. The germline V gene encodes CDR1 MNHEY and CDR2 SVGAGI. The CDR3 loop spans 13 amino acids.

The genes are TRBV7-9 and TRBJ1-1; no clear D gene. The CDR3 totals 12 residues. Trimming shortened V by 3 bases and J by 4 bases, and 6 bases separated the two germline ends. Germline V gene sequence: CDR1 SEHNR, CDR2 FQNEAQ (reference sequence). DNA of the CDR3: TGTGCCAGCAGCTTGTCTTTCACTGAAGCTTTCTTT. This codes for CASSLSFTEAFF.

This clone was seen a single time. The CDR3 sequence: CASNSGPLRDNEQFF. The CDR3 region has the DNA TGTGCCAGCAACTCGGGCCCCCTCAGGGACAATGAGCAGTTCTTC. V usage is TRBV5-5 and J usage is TRBJ2-1; D might be TRBD1 (5 bases). The CDR3 has 15 amino acids. The germline V gene encodes CDR1 SGHKS and CDR2 YYEKEE (reference sequence). Trimming cost V 6 bases and J 5 bases, with 18 bases left between them.

The CDR3 reads CASSWGPGLAGLNEQYF. The CDR3 DNA follows: TGTGCCAGCAGCTGGGGGCCGGGACTAGCGGGACTAAACGAGCAGTACTTC. This chain connects TRBV5-8 to TRBJ2-7; 13 nucleotides match TRBD2. The germline V gene has CDR1 SGHTS and CDR2 YDEGEE. V gave up 3 bases and J gave up 5 bases; unmatched junction bases: 11. This CDR3 spans 17 amino acids.